This TCR beta chain came from a study of OX40 agonist ivuxolimab in advanced cancers. The CDR3 sequence is 11 residues long. Looked up from germline, CDR1 is LNHNV and CDR2 is YYDKDF (reference sequence). Trimming removed 8 bases from V and 7 bases from J, with 11 bases in between. The table came from immunoSEQ multiplex PCR; TCRdb's copy has only in-frame clones and leaves some out. The table includes 100,000 or so clones, 95% to 97% detected once. This clone was seen a single time. The J gene is TRBJ1-1, the V gene TRBV15; the D is unclear. Source: CD4+ or CD8+ T cells sorted from blood, taken in a trial of the OX40 agonist ivuxolimab. The TCR originated in an adult with an advanced solid tumor such as melanoma, head and neck, liver or kidney cancer. The CDR3, as DNA: TGTGCCACCCGTCAGGCCGTTGAAGCTTTCTTT. As protein: CATRQAVEAFF.